The 18 T cell receptor beta chains below come from one sample, sequenced in a study of shared clonotypes between healthy human individuals. The protocol was immunoSEQ multiplex PCR, while the TCRdb copy is restricted to in-frame clones and leaves out a portion. The sample includes more than 2 million clones, just under 95% seen only once; the top ten take under 2%. It was CD45RO-negative cells, positively selected for CCR7, that made up naive CD8 cells, with terminally differentiated effector memory CD45RA+ cells excluded. The sequencing input was naive CD8+ T cells from PBMCs. The source of these receptors is a man aged 18 to 35 in good health. Some clones in this sample may be carry-over from other donors' samples.

The J gene is TRBJ2-7, the V gene TRBV10-2, with a tentative D call TRBD1 (6 bases). V was clipped by 5 bases and J by 5 bases, with 13 bases between them. This CDR3 comprises 13 residues. The germline gives CDR1 WSHSY, CDR2 SAAADI. The chain's CDR3 is CASSRNRVHEQYF. CDR3 DNA: TGCGCCAGCAGTCGTAACAGGGTCCACGAGCAGTACTTC.

The V gene is TRBV5-1, the J gene TRBJ2-2; TRBD2 matches at 16 bases. This CDR3 is built from 17 residues. Trimming took 3 bases from V and 6 from J; bases not matched to a gene: 5. Germline values: CDR1 SGHRS, CDR2 YFSETQ. In DNA, the CDR3 is TGCGCCAGCAGCTCGGGACTAGCGGGAGGGCCCTCCGGGGAGCTGTTTTTT. It encodes CASSSGLAGGPSGELFF.

The chain has TRBV6-5 and TRBJ1-1; 8 bases line up with TRBD1. The CDR3 extends over 13 amino acids. Trimming cost V 6 bases and J 3 bases; bases outside gene matches: 3. Per germline, CDR1 MNHEY and CDR2 SVGAGI. CDR3 protein: CASRTTGDTEAFF. The CDR3, as DNA: TGTGCCAGCAGGACGACAGGGGACACTGAAGCTTTCTTT.

On this clone: This specimen includes other DNA sequences encoding the same CDR3. J is TRBJ1-1 and V is TRBV29-1; D not certain. Trimming cost V 0 bases and J 1 base, with 3 bases left between them. Germline CDR1 and CDR2: SQVTM and ANQGSEA. The CDR3 has 12 residues. CDR3 nucleotide sequence: TGCAGCGTTGAAGACGGGAACACTGAAGCTTTCTTT. This encodes CSVEDGNTEAFF. The complete variable domain, with remaining parts taken from reference TRBV29-1 and TRBJ1-1, reads SAVISQKPSRDICQRGTSLTIQCQVDSQVTMMFWYRQQPGQSLTLIATANQGSEATYESGFVIDKFPISRPNLTFSTLTVSNMSPEDSSIYLCSVEDGNTEAFFGQGTRLTVV.

CDR3 nucleotides: TGTGCCTTTTCGGGACAGCCAGTTGAGAGCTCCTATAATTCACCCCTCCACTTT. This gives the protein CAFSGQPVESSYNSPLHF. The chain has TRBV30 and TRBJ1-6; TRBD1 agrees at 7 bases. The CDR3 runs 18 residues. CDR1 is GTSNPN, CDR2 SVGIG, per germline (reference sequence). V shed 7 bases and J 0 bases; nucleotides not matched to a gene: 15.

The J gene is TRBJ2-7, the V gene TRBV7-2, with D perhaps being TRBD1 or TRBD2 (5 bases each). Germline CDR1 and CDR2: SGHTA and FQGNSA. Deletions cut 3 bases from V and 5 bases from J, with 17 bases between. There are 15 residues in the CDR3. CDR3 residues: CASSLGRHPYNEQYF. CDR3 nucleotide sequence: TGTGCCAGCAGCTTGGGACGCCACCCCTACAACGAGCAGTACTTC.

The chain links TRBV13 to TRBJ2-3; 13 nucleotides align to TRBD2. Germline V CDR1 and CDR2: PRHDT, FYEKMQ (reference sequence). J was trimmed by 7 bases and V by 5 bases; bases with no gene match: 9. CDR3 length: 16 amino acids. CDR3 sequence reads: CASSPEGLAGPNTQYF. CDR3 coding DNA: TGTGCCAGCAGCCCCGAGGGACTAGCGGGGCCCAATACGCAGTATTTT.

This chain joins TRBV28 and TRBJ2-7, with 8 nucleotides matching TRBD1. V dropped 3 bases and J dropped 3; count of bases not matched to a gene: 7. CDR3 length equals 15 residues. Germline loops: CDR1 MDHEN, CDR2 SYDVKM. CDR3 sequence (DNA): TGTGCCAGCAGTTTTGGAGGGACAGGACACTACGAGCAGTACTTC. It codes for CASSFGGTGHYEQYF. The entire variable domain, with the rest obtained from reference TRBV28 and TRBJ2-7, is as follows: DVKVTQSSRYLVKRTGEKVFLECVQDMDHENMFWYRQDPGLGLRLIYFSYDVKMKEKGDIPEGYSVSREKKERFSLILESASTNQTSMYLCASSFGGTGHYEQYFGPGTRLTVT.

The rearrangement joins TRBV7-8 to TRBJ2-1; 9 bases fit TRBD1. V shed 4 bases and J 8 bases; nucleotides not matched to a gene: 12. The CDR3 is made up of 16 amino acids. Germline V CDR1 and CDR2: SGHVS, FQNEAQ. CDR3 sequence reads: CASSSTGTGIPHEQFF. The CDR3 coding sequence is TGTGCCAGCAGCTCTACCGGGACAGGGATTCCTCATGAGCAGTTCTTC.

V usage is TRBV7-9 and J usage is TRBJ1-5; TRBD1 might be the D (5 bases). The ends were cut back, 5 bases at V and 11 bases at J, with 19 bases in the middle. CDR3 length equals 14 residues. Per the germline V gene, CDR1 is SEHNR and CDR2 is FQNEAQ (reference sequence). The DNA for the CDR3 is TGTGCCAGCAGCGGCCAAGGGGCACCATTCACCCAGCATTTT. Translation gives CASSGQGAPFTQHF.

This clone was seen once. The CDR3 loop reads CASIPTGGTQETQYF. The CDR3 DNA follows: TGTGCCAGCATCCCGACCGGGGGTACCCAAGAGACCCAGTACTTC. The rearrangement links TRBV7-9 to TRBJ2-5, with D possibly TRBD2 on 6 matching bases. In germline, CDR1 is SEHNR, CDR2 FQNEAQ (reference sequence). The length of the CDR3 is 15 residues. The V end lost 7 bases, the J end lost 1 base, and 16 bases lay between the germline ends.

The sample holds a few counts of this clone. The rearrangement joins TRBV5-1 to TRBJ1-1, with a possible D match to TRBD1 (5 bases). The CDR3 sequence is 15 residues long. The germline V and J ends were trimmed by 3 bases and 1 base, with 13 bases remaining between them. CDR1 is SGHRS, CDR2 YFSETQ, per germline. The CDR3 region has the DNA TGCGCCAGCAGCTGGTTAGGGGAGTCGAACACTGAAGCTTTCTTT. The encoded protein is CASSWLGESNTEAFF.

The chain recombines TRBV10-3 with TRBJ2-3, with D perhaps TRBD2 (6 bases). Trimming removed 4 bases from V and 2 bases from J, with 13 bases in between. This CDR3 contains 15 residues. Germline loops: CDR1 ENHRY, CDR2 SYGVKD. CDR3 amino acids: CAISAGESSTDTQYF. Written as DNA, the CDR3 is TGTGCCATCAGTGCGGGGGAGTCCTCCACAGATACGCAGTATTTT.

This chain links TRBV6-1 with TRBJ1-4; 8 nucleotides match TRBD1. CDR3 length: 14 residues. Germline V lookup: CDR1 MNHNS, CDR2 SASEGT. V shed 0 bases and J 8 bases; nucleotides not matched to a gene: 2. CDR3 region: CASSEADRAEKLFF. DNA of the CDR3: TGTGCCAGCAGTGAAGCGGACAGGGCGGAAAAACTGTTTTTT.

The V gene is TRBV14, the J gene TRBJ1-3; D not resolved. This CDR3 is built from 19 residues. V lost 2 bases and J 0 bases, leaving 20 bases between the germline ends. Per germline, CDR1 SGHDN and CDR2 FVKESK. This chain's CDR3 is CASSQTPPRLSGSGNTIYF. In nucleotides, the CDR3 is TGTGCCAGCAGCCAAACACCCCCAAGACTATCAGGCTCTGGAAACACCATATATTTT.

The V and J genes are TRBV6-1 and TRBJ2-2; unclear D gene. V gave up 5 bases and J gave up 4 bases, with 11 bases separating them. Germline V gene data show CDR1 as MNHNS and CDR2 as SASEGT. This CDR3 contains 14 residues. This CDR3 is CASSRPEGTGELFF. CDR3 nucleotide sequence: TGTGCCAGCAGTAGGCCCGAAGGCACCGGGGAGCTGTTTTTT.

The chain couples TRBV27 to TRBJ1-3; the D is unclear. The V gene's germline CDR1 is MNHEY and CDR2 SMNVEV (reference sequence). The V end lost 10 bases, the J end lost 4 bases, and 8 bases lay between the germline ends. CDR3 size: 11 residues. The CDR3: CATRRGNTIYF. The CDR3 DNA is TGTGCCACCCGGCGCGGAAACACCATATATTTT.

To note about this clone: A read error may produce the germline difference seen at one junction end. The rearrangement links TRBV5-6 to TRBJ2-6; 7 positions match TRBD1. This CDR3 is 13 amino acids long. Germline V gene lookup returns CDR1 SGHDT and CDR2 YYEEEE. The CDR3 spells CASSWGTVVPLSF. The CDR3 DNA follows: TGTGCCAGCAGCTGGGGGACAGTGGTTCCTTTGTCTTTC.